The text below deals with one TCR beta chain. TCRdb keeps only in-frame clones here, not all; method: immunoSEQ multiplex PCR. Of 400,000 to 500,000 clones in the sample, about 80% were seen once. Germline V gene sequence: CDR1 MDHEN, CDR2 SYDVKM. V dropped 2 bases and J dropped 2; count of bases not matched to a gene: 4. CDR3 length equals 16 residues. The data derive from a study of shared clonotypes between healthy human individuals. The sample was PBMCs. This chain connects TRBV28 to TRBJ2-1, with 9 bases that match TRBD1. The receptor's source is a woman in her thirties or forties in good health. Some clones in this sample may be carry-over from other donors' samples. CDR3 sequence (DNA): TGTGCCAGCAGTTTACCACAGGGGGCCACCTACAATGAGCAGTTCTTC. This encodes CASSLPQGATYNEQFF.